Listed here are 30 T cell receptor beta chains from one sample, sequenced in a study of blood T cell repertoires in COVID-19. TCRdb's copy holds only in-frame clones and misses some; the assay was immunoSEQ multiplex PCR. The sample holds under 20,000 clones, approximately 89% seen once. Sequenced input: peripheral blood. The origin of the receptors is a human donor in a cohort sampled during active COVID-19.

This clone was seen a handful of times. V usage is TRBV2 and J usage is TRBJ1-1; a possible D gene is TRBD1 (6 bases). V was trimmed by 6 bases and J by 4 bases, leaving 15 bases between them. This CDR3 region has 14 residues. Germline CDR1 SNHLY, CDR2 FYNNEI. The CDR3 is CASRSRSRGTEAFF. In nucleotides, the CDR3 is TGTGCCAGCAGATCGAGGAGCAGGGGCACTGAAGCTTTCTTT.

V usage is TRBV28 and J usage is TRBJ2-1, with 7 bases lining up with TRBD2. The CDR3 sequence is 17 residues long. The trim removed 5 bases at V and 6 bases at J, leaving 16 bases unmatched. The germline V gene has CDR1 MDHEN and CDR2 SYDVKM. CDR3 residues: CASSTTQLAQGGNEQFF. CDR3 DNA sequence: TGTGCCAGCAGTACAACCCAACTAGCGCAAGGCGGCAATGAGCAGTTCTTC.

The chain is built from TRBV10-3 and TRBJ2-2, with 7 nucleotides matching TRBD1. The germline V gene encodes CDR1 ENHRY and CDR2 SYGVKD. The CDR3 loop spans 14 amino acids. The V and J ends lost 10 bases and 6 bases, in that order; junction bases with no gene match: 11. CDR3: CATPGQHAAGELFF. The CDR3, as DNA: TGTGCCACCCCGGGACAGCATGCAGCCGGGGAGCTGTTTTTT.

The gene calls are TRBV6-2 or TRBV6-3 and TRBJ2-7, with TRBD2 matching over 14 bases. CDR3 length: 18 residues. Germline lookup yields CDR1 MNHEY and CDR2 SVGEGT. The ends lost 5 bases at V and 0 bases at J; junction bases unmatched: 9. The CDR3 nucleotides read TGTGCCAGCAGTCTTGGACTAGCGGGAGGCACCTACTCCTACGAGCAGTACTTC. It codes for CASSLGLAGGTYSYEQYF.

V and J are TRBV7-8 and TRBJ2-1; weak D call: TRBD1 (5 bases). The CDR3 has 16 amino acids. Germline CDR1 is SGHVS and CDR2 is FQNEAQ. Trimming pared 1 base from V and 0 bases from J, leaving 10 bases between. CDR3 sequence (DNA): TGTGCCAGCAGCTTAGTGATGGGGCGCTCCTACAATGAGCAGTTCTTC. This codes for CASSLVMGRSYNEQFF.

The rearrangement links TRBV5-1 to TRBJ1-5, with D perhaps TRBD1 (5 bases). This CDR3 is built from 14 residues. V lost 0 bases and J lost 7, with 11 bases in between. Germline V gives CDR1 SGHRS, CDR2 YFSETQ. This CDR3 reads CASSLGQGWQPQHF. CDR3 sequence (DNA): TGCGCCAGCAGCTTGGGGCAGGGTTGGCAGCCCCAGCATTTT. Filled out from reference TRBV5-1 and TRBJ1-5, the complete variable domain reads KAGVTQTPRYLIKTRGQQVTLSCSPISGHRSVSWYQQTPGQGLQFLFEYFSETQRNKGNFPGRFSGRQFSNSRSEMNVSTLELGDSALYLCASSLGQGWQPQHFGDGTRLSIL.

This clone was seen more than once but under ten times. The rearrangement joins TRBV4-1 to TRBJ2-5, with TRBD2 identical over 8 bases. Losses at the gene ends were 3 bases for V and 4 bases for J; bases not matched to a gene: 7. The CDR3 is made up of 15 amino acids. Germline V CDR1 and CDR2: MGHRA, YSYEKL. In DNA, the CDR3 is TGCGCCAGCAGCCATGGGAACAGCGGGGGAGAGACCCAGTACTTC. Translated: CASSHGNSGGETQYF.

This chain's CDR3 is CASSVGLAGNNEQFF. As DNA, the CDR3 is TGTGCCAGCAGCGTCGGACTAGCGGGGAACAATGAGCAGTTCTTC. The rearrangement joins TRBV11-2 to TRBJ2-1, with TRBD2 matching over 12 bases. Germline loops: CDR1 SGHAT, CDR2 FQNNGV. The CDR3 sequence is 15 residues long. J gave up 5 bases and V 5 bases, and 4 bases lay outside the gene matches.

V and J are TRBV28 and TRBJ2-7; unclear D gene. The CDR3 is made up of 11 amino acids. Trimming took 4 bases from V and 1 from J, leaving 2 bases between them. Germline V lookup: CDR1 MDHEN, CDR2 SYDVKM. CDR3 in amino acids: CASSSSYEQYF. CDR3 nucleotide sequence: TGTGCCAGCAGTTCATCCTACGAGCAGTACTTC.

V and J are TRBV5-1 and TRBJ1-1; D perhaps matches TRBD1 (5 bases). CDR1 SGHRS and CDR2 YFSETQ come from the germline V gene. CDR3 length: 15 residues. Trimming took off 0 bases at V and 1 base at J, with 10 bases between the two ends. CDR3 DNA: TGCGCCAGCAGCTTGGCCCCCACAGGGAACACTGAAGCTTTCTTT. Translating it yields CASSLAPTGNTEAFF.

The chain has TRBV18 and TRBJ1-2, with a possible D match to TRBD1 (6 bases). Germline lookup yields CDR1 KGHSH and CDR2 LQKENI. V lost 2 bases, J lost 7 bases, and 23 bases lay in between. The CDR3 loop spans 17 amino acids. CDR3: CASSPWSGGIAESGYTF. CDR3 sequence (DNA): TGTGCCAGCTCACCATGGTCGGGGGGCATCGCAGAAAGTGGCTACACCTTC.

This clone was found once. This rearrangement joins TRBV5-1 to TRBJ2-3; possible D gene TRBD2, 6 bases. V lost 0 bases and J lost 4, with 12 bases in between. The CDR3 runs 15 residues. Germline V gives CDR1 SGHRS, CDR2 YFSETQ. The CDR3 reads CASSLEGLWADTQYF. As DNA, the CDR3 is TGCGCCAGCAGCTTGGAGGGACTTTGGGCAGATACGCAGTATTTT.

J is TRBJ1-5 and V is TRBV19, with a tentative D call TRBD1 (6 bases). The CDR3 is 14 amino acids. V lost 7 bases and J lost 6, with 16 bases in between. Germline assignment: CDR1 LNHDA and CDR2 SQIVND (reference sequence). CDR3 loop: CASTYVGQIQPQHF. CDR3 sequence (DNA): TGTGCCAGTACCTACGTCGGACAGATTCAGCCCCAGCATTTT.

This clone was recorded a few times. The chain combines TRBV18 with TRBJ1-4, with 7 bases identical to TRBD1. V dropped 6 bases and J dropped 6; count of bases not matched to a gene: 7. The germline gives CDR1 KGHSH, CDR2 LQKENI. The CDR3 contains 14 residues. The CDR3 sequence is CASSYRGRDEKLFF. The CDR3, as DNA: TGTGCCAGCTCGTACAGGGGTCGGGATGAAAAACTGTTTTTT. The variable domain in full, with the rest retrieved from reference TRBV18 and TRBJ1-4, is NAGVMQNPRHLVRRRGQEARLRCSPMKGHSHVYWYRQLPEEGLKFMVYLQKENIIDESGMPKERFSAEFPKEGPSILRIQQVVRGDSAAYFCASSYRGRDEKLFFGSGTQLSVL.

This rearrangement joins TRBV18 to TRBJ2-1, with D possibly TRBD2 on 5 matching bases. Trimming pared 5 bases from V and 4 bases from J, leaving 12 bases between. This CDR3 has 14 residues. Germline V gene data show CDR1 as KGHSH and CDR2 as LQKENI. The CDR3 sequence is CASSTRTGYNEQFF. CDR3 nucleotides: TGTGCCAGCTCAACCAGGACGGGATACAATGAGCAGTTCTTC.

The CDR3 sequence is CASSLQGAQTEAFF. For the CDR3, the DNA is TGTGCCAGCAGCCTCCAGGGGGCGCAAACTGAAGCTTTCTTT. The rearrangement uses TRBV3-1 (or the pseudogene TRBV3-2) and TRBJ1-1; 8 bases are shared with TRBD1. Germline values: CDR1 LGHDT, CDR2 YNNKEL (reference sequence). With V trimmed by 4 bases and J by 5 bases, 6 bases remained unmatched. CDR3 length: 14 residues.

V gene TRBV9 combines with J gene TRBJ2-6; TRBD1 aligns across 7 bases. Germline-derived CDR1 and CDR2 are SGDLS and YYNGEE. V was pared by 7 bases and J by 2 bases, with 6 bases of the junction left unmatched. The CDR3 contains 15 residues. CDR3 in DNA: TGTGCCAGCCGCCTAGGGGGCGCTGGGGCCAACGTCCTGACTTTC. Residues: CASRLGGAGANVLTF.

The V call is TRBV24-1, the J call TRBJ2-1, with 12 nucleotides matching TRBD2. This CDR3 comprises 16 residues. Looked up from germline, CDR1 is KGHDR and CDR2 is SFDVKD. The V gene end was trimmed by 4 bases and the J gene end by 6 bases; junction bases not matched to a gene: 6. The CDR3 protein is CATSEFRTSGANEQFF. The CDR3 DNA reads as TGTGCCACCAGTGAGTTCCGGACTAGCGGGGCCAATGAGCAGTTCTTC.

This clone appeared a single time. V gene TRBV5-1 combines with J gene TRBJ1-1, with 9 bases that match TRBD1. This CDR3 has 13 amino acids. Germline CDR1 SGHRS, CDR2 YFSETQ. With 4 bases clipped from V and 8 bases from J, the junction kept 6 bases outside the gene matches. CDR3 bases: TGCGCCAGCAGCGAGGGACAGGGCTCCGAAGCTTTCTTT. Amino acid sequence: CASSEGQGSEAFF. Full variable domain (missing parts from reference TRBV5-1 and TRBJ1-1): KAGVTQTPRYLIKTRGQQVTLSCSPISGHRSVSWYQQTPGQGLQFLFEYFSETQRNKGNFPGRFSGRQFSNSRSEMNVSTLELGDSALYLCASSEGQGSEAFFGQGTRLTVV.

DNA of the CDR3: TGTGCCTCCAGCGACAGGGTAGCTGAAGCTTTCTTT. Encoded protein: CASSDRVAEAFF. The rearrangement links TRBV3-1 (or the pseudogene TRBV3-2) to TRBJ1-1, with 7 bases matching TRBD1. The V gene end was trimmed by 11 bases and the J gene end by 6 bases; junction bases not matched to a gene: 9. Germline values: CDR1 LGHDT, CDR2 YNNKEL (reference sequence). There are 12 residues in the CDR3.

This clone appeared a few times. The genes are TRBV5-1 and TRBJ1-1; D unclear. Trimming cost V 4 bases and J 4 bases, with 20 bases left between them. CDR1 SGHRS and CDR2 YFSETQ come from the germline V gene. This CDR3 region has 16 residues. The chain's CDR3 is CASSQGQRGGFTEAFF. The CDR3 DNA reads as TGCGCCAGCAGCCAAGGGCAACGGGGTGGGTTCACTGAAGCTTTCTTT.

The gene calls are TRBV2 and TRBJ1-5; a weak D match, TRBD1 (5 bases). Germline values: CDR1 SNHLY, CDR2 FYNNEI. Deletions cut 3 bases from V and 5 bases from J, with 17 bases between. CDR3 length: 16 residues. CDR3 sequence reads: CASSDPAGRGDQPQHF. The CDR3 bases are TGTGCCAGCAGTGACCCAGCTGGGAGGGGCGATCAGCCCCAGCATTTT. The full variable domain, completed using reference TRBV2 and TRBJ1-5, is EPEVTQTPSHQVTQMGQEVILRCVPISNHLYFYWYRQILGQKVEFLVSFYNNEISEKSEIFDDQFSVERPDGSNFTLKIRSTKLEDSAMYFCASSDPAGRGDQPQHFGDGTRLSIL.

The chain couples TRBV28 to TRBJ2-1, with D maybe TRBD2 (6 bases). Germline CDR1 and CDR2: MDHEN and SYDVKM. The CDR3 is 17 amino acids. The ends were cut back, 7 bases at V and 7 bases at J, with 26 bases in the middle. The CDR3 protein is CASTLDPARGRQNEQFF. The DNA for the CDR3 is TGTGCCAGCACCCTAGACCCAGCGCGGGGCCGACAGAATGAGCAGTTCTTC.

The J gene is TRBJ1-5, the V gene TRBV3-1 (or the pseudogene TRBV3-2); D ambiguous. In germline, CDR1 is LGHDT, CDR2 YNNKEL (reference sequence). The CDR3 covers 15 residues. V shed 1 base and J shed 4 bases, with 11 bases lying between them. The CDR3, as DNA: TGTGCCAGCAGCCAAGGTCACAGAACTAATCAGCCCCAGCATTTT. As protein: CASSQGHRTNQPQHF.

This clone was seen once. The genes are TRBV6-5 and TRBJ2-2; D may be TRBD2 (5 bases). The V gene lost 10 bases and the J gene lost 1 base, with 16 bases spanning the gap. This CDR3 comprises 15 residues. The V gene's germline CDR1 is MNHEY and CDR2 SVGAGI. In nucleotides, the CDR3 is TGTGCCACTAAGTGGTCGAGGGAGAACACCGGGGAGCTGTTTTTT. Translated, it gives CATKWSRENTGELFF.

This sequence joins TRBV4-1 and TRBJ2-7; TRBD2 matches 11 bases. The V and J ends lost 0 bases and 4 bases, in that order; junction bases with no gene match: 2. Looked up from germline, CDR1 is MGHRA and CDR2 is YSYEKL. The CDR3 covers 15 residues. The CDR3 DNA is TGCGCCAGCAGCCAAGAACTAGCGGGAGCTTACGAGCAGTACTTC. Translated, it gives CASSQELAGAYEQYF.

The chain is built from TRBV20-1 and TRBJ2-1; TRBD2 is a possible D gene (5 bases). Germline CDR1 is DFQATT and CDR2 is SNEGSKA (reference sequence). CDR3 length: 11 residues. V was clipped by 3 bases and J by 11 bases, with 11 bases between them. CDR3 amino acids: CSARVTRQQFF. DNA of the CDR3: TGCAGTGCTAGGGTCACTAGACAGCAGTTCTTC.

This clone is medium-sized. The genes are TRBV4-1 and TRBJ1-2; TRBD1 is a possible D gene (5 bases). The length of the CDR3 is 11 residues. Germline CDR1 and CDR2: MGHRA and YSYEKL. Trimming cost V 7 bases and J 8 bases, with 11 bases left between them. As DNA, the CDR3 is TGCGCCAGCACTCAGGGTGTCGGCTACACCTTC. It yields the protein CASTQGVGYTF.

Written as DNA, the CDR3 is TGTGCCAGCAGCTCAGGGGAGGGGCGTGGGGAGACCCAGTACTTC. Translating gives CASSSGEGRGETQYF. This chain connects TRBV11-2 to TRBJ2-5; D is perhaps TRBD2 (7 bases). This CDR3 is built from 15 residues. Between the trimmed V and J ends, which lost 4 bases and 5 bases, there was a span of 17 bases. Germline CDR1 and CDR2: SGHAT and FQNNGV. The complete variable domain, with remaining parts taken from reference TRBV11-2 and TRBJ2-5, reads EAGVAQSPRYKIIEKRQSVAFWCNPISGHATLYWYQQILGQGPKLLIQFQNNGVVDDSQLPKDRFSAERLKGVDSTLKIQPAKLEDSAVYLCASSSGEGRGETQYFGPGTRLLVL.

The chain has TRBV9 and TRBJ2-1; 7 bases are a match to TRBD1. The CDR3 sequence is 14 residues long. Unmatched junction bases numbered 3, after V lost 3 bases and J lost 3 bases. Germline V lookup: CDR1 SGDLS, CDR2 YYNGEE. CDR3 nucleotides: TGTGCCAGCAGCGCAACAGGGGTCTACAATGAGCAGTTCTTC. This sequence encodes CASSATGVYNEQFF. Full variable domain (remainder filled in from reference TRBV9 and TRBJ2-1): DSGVTQTPKHLITATGQRVTLRCSPRSGDLSVYWYQQSLDQGLQFLIQYYNGEERAKGNILERFSAQQFPDLHSELNLSSLELGDSALYFCASSATGVYNEQFFGPGTRLTVL.